These 5 T cell receptor beta chains share one sample of origin, sequenced in a study of cytomegalovirus exposure and HLA in healthy donors. The study ran its PCR with 60 Vbeta and 13 Jbeta primers. Libraries were prepared by immunoSEQ multiplex PCR; TCRdb keeps only in-frame clonotypes and omits some of them. The table has around 190,000 clones, around a tenth seen once. Source material: PBMCs. The receptors here all came from a woman aged 30 to 39 in good health and CMV-seropositive.

This clone was counted only a few times. The chain carries TRBV6-1 and TRBJ1-1, with D hard to call. CDR3 length: 13 amino acids. Trimming removed 3 bases at V and 5 bases at J, with 10 bases between. Germline CDR1 is MNHNS and CDR2 is SASEGT. Written as DNA, the CDR3 is TGTGCCAGCAGTGAGATCAGGCGAACTGAAGCTTTCTTT. This gives the protein CASSEIRRTEAFF.

The sample holds a few counts of this clone. The J gene is TRBJ2-7, the V gene TRBV6-5, with 10 bases lining up with TRBD2. The ends lost 0 bases at V and 4 bases at J; junction bases unmatched: 3. The CDR3 contains 15 residues. Germline V lookup: CDR1 MNHEY, CDR2 SVGAGI. CDR3 coding DNA: TGTGCCAGCAGTTACTCGATAGCGGGGGGATACGAGCAGTACTTC. Protein product: CASSYSIAGGYEQYF.

A few counts support this clone. The rearrangement links TRBV19 to TRBJ1-5; 10 bases match TRBD1. Losses at the gene ends were 6 bases for V and 4 bases for J; bases not matched to a gene: 0. Per germline, CDR1 LNHDA and CDR2 SQIVND (reference sequence). The CDR3 length is 13 residues. CDR3 in DNA: TGTGCCAGTAGGGACAGGGGGAATCAGCCCCAGCATTTT. Protein: CASRDRGNQPQHF.

This clone was recorded a few times. The chain recombines TRBV9 with TRBJ1-1; D is undetermined. The CDR3 covers 13 residues. V lost 4 bases and J 4 bases, leaving 11 bases between the germline ends. Looked up from germline, CDR1 is SGDLS and CDR2 is YYNGEE. The CDR3 region has the DNA TGTGCCAGCAGCCCACACCGTTGCACTGAAGCTTTCTTT. Amino acid sequence: CASSPHRCTEAFF.

The V call is TRBV10-2, the J call TRBJ2-3; TRBD2 might be the D (5 bases). V gave up 6 bases and J gave up 3 bases, with 13 bases separating them. The CDR3 spans 14 residues. Germline CDR1 WSHSY, CDR2 SAAADI. CDR3 DNA: TGCGCCAGCAGGAGGGAAGGGTGGACAGATACGCAGTATTTT. Protein product: CASRREGWTDTQYF.